These 25 T cell receptor beta chains were sequenced from one sample in a study of radiotherapy plus CTLA-4 blockade in lung cancer. Assay used: immunoSEQ multiplex PCR; TCRdb lists only in-frame clones, some missing. Among around 72,000 clones listed, around 73% were seen once. Sample: peripheral blood, taken from a patient treated with radiotherapy plus ipilimumab. These receptors were taken from a human donor with non-small cell lung cancer who had a complete response to radiotherapy plus ipilimumab.

The chain joins TRBV5-1 to TRBJ2-3; 10 bases align to TRBD2. Germline CDR1 reads SGHRS; CDR2 reads YFSETQ. This CDR3 is 15 amino acids long. Trimming took 4 bases from V and 5 from J; bases not matched to a gene: 7. The CDR3 sequence is CASSRRSGGEDTQYF. The CDR3 region has the DNA TGCGCCAGCAGCCGGAGGAGCGGGGGGGAAGATACGCAGTATTTT. The full variable domain, its missing parts supplied by reference TRBV5-1 and TRBJ2-3, is KAGVTQTPRYLIKTRGQQVTLSCSPISGHRSVSWYQQTPGQGLQFLFEYFSETQRNKGNFPGRFSGRQFSNSRSEMNVSTLELGDSALYLCASSRRSGGEDTQYFGPGTRLTVL.

V usage is TRBV5-1 and J usage is TRBJ2-5, with D unresolved. The CDR3 totals 13 residues. Trimming left V 2 bases short and J 7 bases short, with 12 bases between. The V gene's germline CDR1 is SGHRS and CDR2 YFSETQ. CDR3 loop: CASSLNPVGTQYF. CDR3 bases: TGCGCCAGCAGCTTAAACCCTGTCGGGACCCAGTACTTC.

The chain recombines TRBV4-1 with TRBJ1-6, with D maybe TRBD1 (5 bases). Germline CDR1 is MGHRA and CDR2 is YSYEKL. The CDR3 extends over 17 amino acids. With 2 bases removed from V and 7 bases from J, the gap between germline ends came to 18 bases. The CDR3 DNA sequence: TGCGCCAGCAGCCAATGGGGCTTAATTCCAGACAATTCACCCCTCCACTTT. It translates to CASSQWGLIPDNSPLHF.

The V call is TRBV6-1, the J call TRBJ2-5; 8 positions match TRBD1. The CDR3 is 17 amino acids. J gave up 0 bases and V 4 bases, and 10 bases lay outside the gene matches. Per the germline V gene, CDR1 is MNHNS and CDR2 is SASEGT. The CDR3, as DNA: TGTGCCAGCAGTGCCTTTGGGGACAGGACGTACCAAGAGACCCAGTACTTC. This translates into CASSAFGDRTYQETQYF.

The rearrangement uses TRBV5-1 and TRBJ2-6; 12 nucleotides line up with TRBD2. The CDR3 totals 18 residues. Per the germline V gene, CDR1 is SGHRS and CDR2 is YFSETQ. Unmatched junction bases numbered 1, after V lost 0 bases and J lost 0 bases. CDR3 sequence: CASSLVLAGGSGANVLTF. The CDR3 DNA is TGCGCCAGCAGCTTGGTACTAGCGGGAGGCTCTGGGGCCAACGTCCTGACTTTC.

This clone appeared a few times. The genes are TRBV6-1 and TRBJ1-1, with D possibly matching TRBD1 (5 bases). The germline gives CDR1 MNHNS, CDR2 SASEGT. The germline V and J ends were trimmed by 3 bases and 7 bases, with 15 bases remaining between them. The CDR3 sequence is 14 residues long. The chain's CDR3 is CASSDLWQGVEAFF. CDR3 coding DNA: TGTGCCAGCAGTGATCTCTGGCAGGGCGTTGAAGCTTTCTTT.

The chain carries TRBV5-1 and TRBJ2-5; a weak D match, TRBD2 (5 bases). Per the germline V gene, CDR1 is SGHRS and CDR2 is YFSETQ. Trimming left V 3 bases short and J 5 bases short, with 17 bases between. The length of the CDR3 is 15 residues. Here the CDR3 reads CASSSSPGSEETQYF. The CDR3 DNA sequence: TGCGCCAGCAGCTCTTCTCCGGGATCAGAGGAGACCCAGTACTTC.

V gene TRBV6-6 combines with J gene TRBJ1-2; D remains unclear. V dropped 4 bases and J dropped 8 bases, with 11 bases sitting between them. The germline V gene encodes CDR1 MNHNY and CDR2 SVGAGI (reference sequence). The CDR3 totals 12 residues. In nucleotides, the CDR3 is TGTGCCAGCAGTTCTGGGCTGGGCGGCTACACCTTC. Translation gives CASSSGLGGYTF.

The chain carries TRBV18 and TRBJ2-7; no reliable D call. CDR1 is KGHSH and CDR2 is LQKENI in the germline V gene. This CDR3 region has 14 residues. V lost 2 bases and J 5 bases, leaving 13 bases between the germline ends. The CDR3: CASSPVAGSNEQYF. CDR3 nucleotide sequence: TGTGCCAGCTCACCAGTGGCCGGGTCCAACGAGCAGTACTTC. The full variable domain, its missing parts supplied by reference TRBV18 and TRBJ2-7, is NAGVMQNPRHLVRRRGQEARLRCSPMKGHSHVYWYRQLPEEGLKFMVYLQKENIIDESGMPKERFSAEFPKEGPSILRIQQVVRGDSAAYFCASSPVAGSNEQYFGPGTRLTVT.

The V and J genes are TRBV5-8 and TRBJ2-7, with TRBD1 identical over 8 bases. The CDR3 contains 15 residues. Germline assignment: CDR1 SGHTS and CDR2 YDEGEE. J was trimmed by 0 bases and V by 4 bases; bases with no gene match: 6. CDR3 sequence: CASSRGTGLSYEQYV. The CDR3 region has the DNA TGTGCCAGCAGCCGGGGGACAGGTCTCTCCTACGAGCAGTACGTC.

The chain joins TRBV7-9 to TRBJ2-3; D perhaps matches TRBD2 (5 bases). This CDR3 comprises 15 residues. CDR1 is SEHNR and CDR2 is FQNEAQ in the germline V gene (reference sequence). The V end lost 3 bases, the J end lost 2 bases, and 12 bases lay between the germline ends. CDR3 bases: TGTGCCAGCAGCTTCCAAGGACTCTCCACAGATACGCAGTATTTT. Residues: CASSFQGLSTDTQYF.

This chain joins TRBV30 and TRBJ1-5; 8 bases fit TRBD1. V lost 5 bases and J lost 7; bases outside the gene matches: 7. Germline V gene lookup returns CDR1 GTSNPN and CDR2 SVGIG (reference sequence). This CDR3 spans 13 amino acids. The CDR3 protein is CAWQDRVYQPQHF. CDR3 nucleotide sequence: TGTGCCTGGCAGGACAGGGTTTACCAGCCCCAGCATTTT.

This clone is categorized as medium-sized (0.01 to 0.1%). The genes are TRBV11-2 and TRBJ1-6, with D unresolved. Germline assignment: CDR1 SGHAT and CDR2 FQNNGV. V was cut by 5 bases and J by 6 bases, with 5 bases left in between. CDR3 length: 12 amino acids. The CDR3 nucleotides read TGTGCCAGCAGCACCAGTAATTCACCCCTCCACTTT. Translated, it gives CASSTSNSPLHF.

The chain carries TRBV4-1 and TRBJ2-1; 7 nucleotides line up with TRBD2. J was trimmed by 7 bases and V by 4 bases; bases with no gene match: 13. This CDR3 has 16 amino acids. Germline CDR1 MGHRA, CDR2 YSYEKL. The CDR3 protein is CASSPVAGVARNEQFF. The DNA of the CDR3 is TGCGCCAGCAGCCCAGTGGCGGGAGTAGCGCGGAATGAGCAGTTCTTC.

The chain links TRBV4-3 to TRBJ1-6, with 7 bases fitting TRBD1. In germline, CDR1 is LGHNA, CDR2 YSLEER. The CDR3 is 18 amino acids. J was trimmed by 3 bases and V by 3 bases; bases with no gene match: 11. The CDR3 bases are TGCGCCAGCAGCCAGGGGGAGGGAGGGGGCCTCTATAATTCACCCCTCCACTTT. It encodes CASSQGEGGGLYNSPLHF.

The chain couples TRBV5-4 to TRBJ2-1, with 7 bases lining up with TRBD2. This CDR3 region has 15 residues. V gave up 0 bases and J gave up 9 bases; unmatched junction bases: 9. CDR1 is SGHNT, CDR2 YYREEE, per germline (reference sequence). This CDR3 reads CASSLESGTAREQFF. CDR3 DNA sequence: TGTGCCAGCAGCTTGGAGAGCGGGACGGCTCGTGAGCAGTTCTTC.

This chain links TRBV5-4 with TRBJ2-7; D call uncertain. Trimming took off 2 bases at V and 2 bases at J, with 14 bases between the two ends. This CDR3 is 15 amino acids long. Germline V CDR1 and CDR2: SGHNT, YYREEE (reference sequence). The CDR3 region is CASSFLEIWPYEQYF. For the CDR3, the DNA is TGTGCCAGCAGCTTTCTTGAGATTTGGCCCTACGAGCAGTACTTC.

This sequence joins TRBV30 and TRBJ1-2; 7 bases agree with TRBD1. V lost 0 bases and J lost 3; bases outside the gene matches: 1. The germline gives CDR1 GTSNPN, CDR2 SVGIG (reference sequence). The CDR3 extends over 13 amino acids. As DNA, the CDR3 is TGTGCCTGGAGTGTGGGACAGCACTATGGCTACACCTTC. The encoded protein is CAWSVGQHYGYTF.

This clone appeared a single time. The rearrangement links TRBV2 to TRBJ1-2; 10 nucleotides agree with TRBD1. V lost 1 base and J lost 6; bases outside the gene matches: 5. The CDR3 runs 15 residues. Germline V gene lookup returns CDR1 SNHLY and CDR2 FYNNEI. This chain's CDR3 is CASSEGTGGGDGYTF. DNA for the CDR3: TGTGCCAGCAGTGAAGGGACAGGGGGAGGGGATGGCTACACCTTC.

The chain joins TRBV30 to TRBJ1-2; perhaps TRBD1 as D (6 bases). The CDR3 covers 11 residues. CDR1 is GTSNPN and CDR2 is SVGIG in the germline V gene (reference sequence). V was clipped by 2 bases and J by 7 bases, with 8 bases between them. The chain's CDR3 is CAWSLTGGYTF. For the CDR3, the DNA is TGTGCCTGGAGTTTGACAGGTGGCTACACCTTC. Using reference TRBV30 and TRBJ1-2 for the parts outside the CDR3, the full variable domain is SQTIHQWPATLVQPVGSPLSLECTVEGTSNPNLYWYRQAAGRGLQLLFYSVGIGQISSEVPQNLSASRPQDRQFILSSKKLLLSDSGFYLCAWSLTGGYTFGSGTRLTVV.

CDR3 nucleotide sequence: TGTGCTAGTGGTTTTGGACAAACCGCTAATACGCAGTATTTT. Translating gives CASGFGQTANTQYF. The chain employs TRBV12-5 and TRBJ2-3; D possibly corresponds to TRBD1 (5 bases). Trimming took off 3 bases at V and 7 bases at J, with 14 bases between the two ends. Germline CDR1 and CDR2: LGHNT and FRNRAP. The CDR3 runs to 14 residues.

For this clone: Its ends do not fully match the called genes, so a read error is possible. At the DNA level, this CDR3 is encoded by other sequences in the same sample as well. The rearrangement links TRBV30 to TRBJ1-1; 8 bases are a match to TRBD1. CDR1 is GTSNPN and CDR2 is SVGIG in the germline V gene (reference sequence). The CDR3 is made up of 14 amino acids. CDR3 amino acids: CASQPGTGYTEAFF. DNA for the CDR3: TGTGCCTCACAGCCCGGGACAGGCTACACTGAAGCGTTCTTT.

V gene TRBV7-9 combines with J gene TRBJ2-1; 10 bases agree with TRBD2. Germline CDR1 is SEHNR and CDR2 is FQNEAQ (reference sequence). Unmatched junction bases numbered 4, after V lost 2 bases and J lost 6 bases. The CDR3 sequence is 15 residues long. The chain's CDR3 is CASSLYVAGGNEQFF. For the CDR3, the DNA is TGTGCCAGCAGCTTATACGTAGCGGGGGGCAATGAGCAGTTCTTC.

The rearrangement joins TRBV1 to TRBJ2-5. TRBV1 is listed as a pseudogene. The CDR3 loop spans 13 amino acids. CDR3 nucleotide sequence: TGCACCAGCAGCCAAGCCTCCGGGGCGACCCAGTACTTC. Translating gives CTSSQASGATQYF.

The chain recombines TRBV6-5 with TRBJ1-1, with TRBD1 as a possible D gene (5 bases). The CDR3 contains 14 residues. V dropped 8 bases and J dropped 3 bases, with 16 bases sitting between them. Germline values: CDR1 MNHEY, CDR2 SVGAGI. The CDR3: CASASGGLDTEAFF. In DNA form, the CDR3 reads TGTGCCAGCGCATCCGGGGGTTTGGACACTGAAGCTTTCTTT.